A selection of T cell receptor beta chains follows, all from one sample in a study of cytomegalovirus exposure and HLA in healthy donors. The repertoire was sequenced with immunoSEQ multiplex PCR; TCRdb's copy has only in-frame clones and lacks some. The table has some 79,000 clones, about 94% seen once. Sequencing was done on a sample of PBMCs. Receptors originate from a woman aged 18-30 years in good health and CMV-seropositive. The CDR3 runs from the conserved cysteine through the conserved F or W. Each record gives: clone size, D gene, J gene, V gene, CDR3 DNA, CDR3 protein. The D gene is left open where the match is weak. Size values are once, few and many counts, or a class for expanded clones, and some rows have none.

clone size: .
D gene: TRBD1
J gene: TRBJ1-5
V gene: TRBV7-6
CDR3 DNA: TGTGCCAGCAGTATAAACAGGGGGCCCGATCAGCCCCAGCATTTT
CDR3 protein: CASSINRGPDQPQHF

clone size: .
D gene: .
J gene: TRBJ2-7
V gene: TRBV27
CDR3 DNA: TGTGCCAGCGGATACAGGGATACTGGAGAGCAGTACTTC
CDR3 protein: CASGYRDTGEQYF

clone size: .
D gene: TRBD1
J gene: TRBJ1-4
V gene: TRBV7-6
CDR3 DNA: TGTGCCAGCAGGCGTGGGACAGTGCTTAATGAAAAACTGTTTTTT
CDR3 protein: CASRRGTVLNEKLFF

clone size: once
D gene: .
J gene: TRBJ2-5
V gene: TRBV5-1
CDR3 DNA: TGCGCCAGCAGAATAACACCCCAGGAGACCCAGTACTTC
CDR3 protein: CASRITPQETQYF

clone size: .
D gene: TRBD2
J gene: TRBJ2-7
V gene: TRBV5-1
CDR3 DNA: TGCGCCAGCAGCTTGGCCGGGGGGGCCGGCTACGAGCAGTACTTC
CDR3 protein: CASSLAGGAGYEQYF

clone size: .
D gene: .
J gene: TRBJ2-7
V gene: TRBV18
CDR3 DNA: TGTGCCAGCTCACAACAAGGACACTACGAGCAGTACTTC
CDR3 protein: CASSQQGHYEQYF

clone size: .
D gene: .
J gene: TRBJ1-6
V gene: TRBV9
CDR3 DNA: TGTGCCAGCAGCGTAGAGGGGGCCTATAATTCACCCCTCCACTTT
CDR3 protein: CASSVEGAYNSPLHF

clone size: .
D gene: TRBD1
J gene: TRBJ1-2
V gene: TRBV30
CDR3 DNA: TGTGCCTGGGACAGGGCGGACTATGGCTACACCTTC
CDR3 protein: CAWDRADYGYTF

clone size: few
D gene: .
J gene: TRBJ2-1
V gene: TRBV19
CDR3 DNA: TGTGCCAGTACCCGAGGCTCCGGGATCCCCGAGGAGCAGTTCTTC
CDR3 protein: CASTRGSGIPEEQFF

clone size: .
D gene: .
J gene: TRBJ2-1
V gene: TRBV19
CDR3 DNA: TGTGCCAGTAGTATCCCTAGGCCCGGCAATGAGCAGTTCTTC
CDR3 protein: CASSIPRPGNEQFF

clone size: once
D gene: TRBD2
J gene: TRBJ2-3
V gene: TRBV5-1
CDR3 DNA: TGCGCCAGCAGCTCGGTTCGGGACCATAGCGGGTTGACGCAGTATTTT
CDR3 protein: CASSSVRDHSGLTQYF

clone size: .
D gene: .
J gene: TRBJ1-1
V gene: TRBV6-1
CDR3 DNA: TGTGCCAGCACAGTGAACACTGAAGCTTTCTTT
CDR3 protein: CASTVNTEAFF

clone size: once
D gene: .
J gene: TRBJ2-7
V gene: TRBV18
CDR3 DNA: TGTGCCAGCTCACTAGCGGATTCCTACGAGCAGTACTTC
CDR3 protein: CASSLADSYEQYF

clone size: .
D gene: .
J gene: TRBJ1-6
V gene: TRBV19
CDR3 DNA: TGTGCCAGTAGCGCAAGAGGGTTCAGCTCCTATAATTCACCCCTCCACTTT
CDR3 protein: CASSARGFSSYNSPLHF

clone size: .
D gene: .
J gene: TRBJ2-5
V gene: TRBV10-3
CDR3 DNA: TGTGCCATCTCTATGGGGGCAGTTCAAGAGACCCAGTACTTC
CDR3 protein: CAISMGAVQETQYF

clone size: .
D gene: .
J gene: TRBJ2-7
V gene: TRBV5-1
CDR3 DNA: TGCGCCAGCAGCTTGGGATCCAGGGACGAGCAGTACTTC
CDR3 protein: CASSLGSRDEQYF

clone size: .
D gene: .
J gene: TRBJ1-1
V gene: TRBV5-1
CDR3 DNA: TGCGCCAGCAGCTTGGTGTCCGGAGGGTATGACACTGAAGCTTTCTTT
CDR3 protein: CASSLVSGGYDTEAFF

clone size: few
D gene: .
J gene: TRBJ1-6
V gene: TRBV6-5
CDR3 DNA: TGTGCCAGCAGTGAAGTTGGGACACCACCCCTCCACTTT
CDR3 protein: CASSEVGTPPLHF

clone size: .
D gene: TRBD2
J gene: TRBJ2-1
V gene: TRBV6-1
CDR3 DNA: TGTGCCAGCAGTGAAGTGACTCCCAAACTAGCGGGGGTTGGCAATGAGCAGTTCTTC
CDR3 protein: CASSEVTPKLAGVGNEQFF

clone size: .
D gene: TRBD1
J gene: TRBJ1-5
V gene: TRBV5-1
CDR3 DNA: TGCGCCAGCAGCTGGACAGGGGAGGGCAATCAGCCCCAGCATTTT
CDR3 protein: CASSWTGEGNQPQHF

clone size: .
D gene: TRBD2
J gene: TRBJ2-5
V gene: TRBV7-9
CDR3 DNA: TGTGCCAGCAGCACACTAGCGGTGTACCAAGAGACCCAGTACTTC
CDR3 protein: CASSTLAVYQETQYF

clone size: .
D gene: TRBD2
J gene: TRBJ2-5
V gene: TRBV7-8
CDR3 DNA: TGTGCCAGCAGCCCAACAGGGACTAGCGGAATGGAGACCCAGTACTTC
CDR3 protein: CASSPTGTSGMETQYF

clone size: .
D gene: .
J gene: TRBJ2-7
V gene: TRBV19
CDR3 DNA: TGTGCCAGTAGTATAGATATTACAGGGTCCTACGAGCAGTACTTC
CDR3 protein: CASSIDITGSYEQYF

clone size: .
D gene: .
J gene: TRBJ2-1
V gene: TRBV7-7
CDR3 DNA: TGTGCTAGCAGCGCCCATAATAGCGGCTACAATGAGCAGTTCTTC
CDR3 protein: CASSAHNSGYNEQFF

clone size: .
D gene: TRBD1
J gene: TRBJ2-7
V gene: TRBV7-8
CDR3 DNA: TGTGCCAGCAGCCCAGTCGGCAGGGGGCACGAGCAGTACTTC
CDR3 protein: CASSPVGRGHEQYF

clone size: .
D gene: TRBD2
J gene: TRBJ2-3
V gene: TRBV5-1
CDR3 DNA: TGCGCCAGCAGCTTGCGCGCTAGCGGGGGAACTAGCACAGATACGCAGTATTTT
CDR3 protein: CASSLRASGGTSTDTQYF

clone size: .
D gene: TRBD1
J gene: TRBJ1-5
V gene: TRBV28
CDR3 DNA: TGTGCCAGCAGTCTTCGTACAGGGGGGAATCAGCCCCAGCATTTT
CDR3 protein: CASSLRTGGNQPQHF

clone size: .
D gene: .
J gene: TRBJ2-1
V gene: TRBV7-2
CDR3 DNA: TGTGCCAGCAGCTTAGCGTATGGGGCTTACAATGAGCAGTTCTTC
CDR3 protein: CASSLAYGAYNEQFF

clone size: once
D gene: TRBD2
J gene: TRBJ2-1
V gene: TRBV6-5
CDR3 DNA: TGTGCCAGCAGTGTTAGGCCGGGACTAGGGTCTGAGCAGTTCTTC
CDR3 protein: CASSVRPGLGSEQFF

clone size: .
D gene: .
J gene: TRBJ1-4
V gene: TRBV30
CDR3 DNA: TGTGCCTGGAACCCGACAGGATTTAATGAAAAACTGTTTTTT
CDR3 protein: CAWNPTGFNEKLFF

clone size: .
D gene: .
J gene: TRBJ2-7
V gene: TRBV20-1
CDR3 DNA: TGCAGTGCAAGCACGGGGTACGAGCAGTACTTC
CDR3 protein: CSASTGYEQYF

clone size: .
D gene: .
J gene: TRBJ1-2
V gene: TRBV4-1
CDR3 DNA: TGCGCCAGCAGCCAGGGGCGAGTGGGAAACTATGGCTACACCTTC
CDR3 protein: CASSQGRVGNYGYTF

clone size: .
D gene: TRBD1
J gene: TRBJ1-4
V gene: TRBV7-9
CDR3 DNA: TGTGCCAGCAGCGCCCAACAGGGGGCTAATGAAAAACTGTTTTTT
CDR3 protein: CASSAQQGANEKLFF

clone size: .
D gene: TRBD1
J gene: TRBJ2-7
V gene: TRBV28
CDR3 DNA: TGTGCCAGCAGCCCCCGGAGGACAGGGACGAGGCAGTACTTC
CDR3 protein: CASSPRRTGTRQYF